Below are 22 T cell receptor beta chains sequenced from a single sample in a study of T cell responses to AZD1222 COVID-19 vaccine. Clones were read by immunoSEQ multiplex PCR, and TCRdb kept only the in-frame ones, dropping some. Here the sample spans about 68,000 clones, roughly 85% being singletons. This material consisted of peripheral blood, taken on day 0 of AZD1222 vaccination. These receptors originate from an adult in good health.

There are a few counts of this clone. The chain joins TRBV4-1 to TRBJ2-1, with TRBD2 matching 9 bases. In germline, CDR1 is MGHRA, CDR2 YSYEKL. This CDR3 is built from 19 residues. Unmatched junction bases numbered 14, after V lost 4 bases and J lost 1 base. Here the CDR3 reads CASSRMLQASGVSYNEQFF. As DNA, the CDR3 is TGCGCCAGCAGCCGGATGTTACAGGCTAGCGGGGTTTCCTACAATGAGCAGTTCTTC.

The rearrangement links TRBV18 to TRBJ2-7; tentative D call: TRBD1 (7 bases). CDR1 is KGHSH and CDR2 is LQKENI in the germline V gene. This CDR3 region has 15 residues. Trimming left V 1 base short and J 3 bases short, with 13 bases between. The CDR3 coding sequence is TGTGCCAGCTCACCACGGGCGGGACAGAACTACGAGCAGTACTTC. The encoded protein is CASSPRAGQNYEQYF.

The V call is TRBV7-9, the J call TRBJ2-1; tentatively, D is TRBD1 (5 bases). The CDR3 spans 14 residues. Germline V gene sequence: CDR1 SEHNR, CDR2 FQNEAQ (reference sequence). Trimming stripped 7 bases from V and 3 bases from J, with 13 bases between. CDR3 in amino acids: CASTLQGFYNEQFF. The DNA of the CDR3 is TGTGCCAGCACCCTTCAGGGTTTCTACAATGAGCAGTTCTTC.

The V gene is TRBV19, the J gene TRBJ1-2; D is unresolved. In germline, CDR1 is LNHDA, CDR2 SQIVND (reference sequence). The CDR3 is 11 amino acids. Trimming shortened V by 1 base and J by 7 bases, and 4 bases separated the two germline ends. In DNA, the CDR3 is TGTGCCAGTAGTATAGGGACTGGCTACACCTTC. This encodes CASSIGTGYTF.

This rearrangement joins TRBV7-9 to TRBJ2-3; D remains unclear. In germline, CDR1 is SEHNR, CDR2 FQNEAQ (reference sequence). The V and J ends lost 4 bases and 8 bases respectively, with 10 bases between them. This CDR3 is built from 12 residues. Written as DNA, the CDR3 is TGTGCCAGCAGCTCACGAATAGGTACGCAGTATTTT. Encoded protein: CASSSRIGTQYF.

The chain links TRBV28 to TRBJ1-4, with D unresolved. Germline CDR1 is MDHEN and CDR2 is SYDVKM. V was trimmed by 6 bases and J by 0 bases, leaving 17 bases between them. This CDR3 is 17 amino acids long. The CDR3 DNA sequence: TGTGCCAGCAGCCTCCCCCTGCCGGCTGCAACTAATGAAAAACTGTTTTTT. Translation: CASSLPLPAATNEKLFF.

CDR3 sequence reads: CASSERQGGEAFF. Here the CDR3 DNA reads TGTGCCAGCAGTGAAAGACAAGGGGGAGAAGCTTTCTTT. This chain uses TRBV2 with TRBJ1-1, with D perhaps matching TRBD1 (6 bases). The germline V gene has CDR1 SNHLY and CDR2 FYNNEI. Trimming removed 2 bases at V and 8 bases at J, with 12 bases between. The CDR3 totals 13 residues.

The chain links TRBV29-1 to TRBJ2-5; 8 nucleotides agree with TRBD2. Germline CDR1 is SQVTM and CDR2 is ANQGSEA. V dropped 4 bases and J dropped 5; count of bases not matched to a gene: 6. The CDR3 loop spans 13 amino acids. The CDR3 sequence: CSVAPTGGETQYF. As DNA, the CDR3 is TGCAGCGTTGCGCCCACGGGGGGGGAGACCCAGTACTTC.

This chain joins TRBV7-9 and TRBJ1-1; D not certain. Trimming removed 1 base from V and 5 bases from J, with 8 bases in between. Per the germline V gene, CDR1 is SEHNR and CDR2 is FQNEAQ (reference sequence). This CDR3 is built from 13 residues. The CDR3 DNA reads as TGTGCCAGCAGCTTAGATACGGGGACTGAAGCTTTCTTT. Residues: CASSLDTGTEAFF.

This chain connects TRBV30 to TRBJ1-5; no firm D call. Germline CDR1 is GTSNPN and CDR2 is SVGIG (reference sequence). The CDR3 has 16 residues. The germline V and J ends were trimmed by 0 bases and 3 bases, with 15 bases remaining between them. CDR3 bases: TGTGCCTGGAGTGTCCAAAATCCATCGCCCAATCAGCCCCAGCATTTT. Its translation: CAWSVQNPSPNQPQHF.

In this sample, this clone turned up a few times. This sequence joins TRBV5-1 and TRBJ1-4; weak D call: TRBD1 (6 bases). Germline values: CDR1 SGHRS, CDR2 YFSETQ. The CDR3 has 14 amino acids. Between the trimmed V and J ends, which lost 2 bases and 10 bases, there was a span of 15 bases. This CDR3 reads CASSLTEKGGKLFF. The CDR3 DNA reads TGCGCCAGCAGCTTAACTGAAAAAGGGGGAAAACTGTTTTTT.

The rearrangement uses TRBV11-2 and TRBJ1-1; D uncertain. The V end lost 7 bases, the J end lost 0 bases, and 9 bases lay between the germline ends. Looked up from germline, CDR1 is SGHAT and CDR2 is FQNNGV. The CDR3 is 13 amino acids. CDR3 sequence (DNA): TGTGCCAGCACCCCGGCCCTGAACACTGAAGCTTTCTTT. Its protein product is CASTPALNTEAFF. The variable domain in full, completed from reference TRBV11-2 and TRBJ1-1, reads EAGVAQSPRYKIIEKRQSVAFWCNPISGHATLYWYQQILGQGPKLLIQFQNNGVVDDSQLPKDRFSAERLKGVDSTLKIQPAKLEDSAVYLCASTPALNTEAFFGQGTRLTVV.

This sequence joins TRBV5-6 and TRBJ2-5; 8 nucleotides line up with TRBD2. The CDR3 loop spans 14 amino acids. Germline CDR1 reads SGHDT; CDR2 reads YYEEEE. V was clipped by 4 bases and J by 4 bases; unmatched bases: 6. Written as DNA, the CDR3 is TGTGCCAGCAGCCTGCCCGGGACTAGAGAGACCCAGTACTTC. As protein: CASSLPGTRETQYF. Together with reference TRBV5-6 and TRBJ2-5, the CDR3 gives the full variable domain: DAGVTQSPTHLIKTRGQQVTLRCSPKSGHDTVSWYQQALGQGPQFIFQYYEEEERQRGNFPDRFSGHQFPNYSSELNVNALLLGDSALYLCASSLPGTRETQYFGPGTRLLVL.

The chain couples TRBV7-9 to TRBJ2-3; 10 bases agree with TRBD2. The V and J ends lost 5 bases and 0 bases, in that order; junction bases with no gene match: 5. CDR1 SEHNR and CDR2 FQNEAQ come from the germline V gene (reference sequence). The CDR3 has 16 amino acids. The CDR3 is CASSPRLAGSTDTQYF. The CDR3 DNA follows: TGTGCCAGCAGCCCGAGACTAGCGGGTAGCACAGATACGCAGTATTTT.

The chain recombines TRBV30 with TRBJ2-1; TRBD2 agrees at 9 bases. Germline loops: CDR1 GTSNPN, CDR2 SVGIG (reference sequence). J gave up 8 bases and V 4 bases, and 15 bases lay outside the gene matches. The CDR3 has 16 amino acids. CDR3 sequence (DNA): TGTGCCTGGACTAAGGGGGGCGGGAGGGCCCCGGATGAGCAGTTCTTC. Translated, it gives CAWTKGGGRAPDEQFF.

This clone appeared a single time. This chain joins TRBV6-2 or TRBV6-3 and TRBJ2-7, with 9 bases matching TRBD1. There are 14 residues in the CDR3. Germline-derived CDR1 and CDR2 are MNHEY and SVGEGT. V gave up 6 bases and J gave up 5 bases; unmatched junction bases: 8. This CDR3 reads CASSPDRGVHEQYF. The CDR3 region has the DNA TGTGCCAGCAGCCCGGACAGGGGCGTCCACGAGCAGTACTTC.

The J gene is TRBJ2-7, the V gene TRBV7-2; D is uncertain. CDR1 is SGHTA, CDR2 FQGNSA, per germline. The CDR3 totals 14 residues. V shed 1 base and J shed 5 bases, with 12 bases lying between them. The CDR3 DNA follows: TGTGCCAGCAGCTTAGATAGTGCCACCGACGAGCAGTACTTC. Its translation is CASSLDSATDEQYF.

This sequence joins TRBV5-6 and TRBJ2-7; 12 bases fit TRBD2. The J segment lost 3 bases and the V segment lost 3 bases, leaving 4 bases of the junction unmatched. The CDR3 is 15 residues long. Germline V lookup: CDR1 SGHDT, CDR2 YYEEEE. CDR3 region: CASSSGLAGNYEQYF. CDR3 sequence (DNA): TGTGCCAGCAGCTCGGGACTAGCGGGTAACTACGAGCAGTACTTC.

The chain recombines TRBV7-3 with TRBJ2-1; no clear D. The CDR3 contains 13 residues. V lost 5 bases, J lost 4 bases, and 9 bases lay in between. Germline V CDR1 and CDR2: SGHTA, FQGTGA. For the CDR3, the DNA is TGTGCCAGCAGCCCCGTCCAGTACAATGAGCAGTTCTTC. It translates to CASSPVQYNEQFF. Full variable domain (missing parts from reference TRBV7-3 and TRBJ2-1): GAGVSQTPSNKVTEKGKYVELRCDPISGHTALYWYRQSLGQGPEFLIYFQGTGAADDSGLPNDRFFAVRPEGSVSTLKIQRTERGDSAVYLCASSPVQYNEQFFGPGTRLTVL.

V gene TRBV4-1 combines with J gene TRBJ2-7; 9 nucleotides align to TRBD1. The trim removed 3 bases at V and 4 bases at J, leaving 7 bases unmatched. The CDR3 totals 15 residues. Germline V gives CDR1 MGHRA, CDR2 YSYEKL. As DNA, the CDR3 is TGCGCCAGCAGCCACACCGGGACAGGGTATTACGAGCAGTACTTC. Translating gives CASSHTGTGYYEQYF.

V usage is TRBV28 and J usage is TRBJ2-7, with D perhaps matching TRBD2 (5 bases). Germline CDR1 is MDHEN and CDR2 is SYDVKM. The CDR3 is 15 amino acids. Trimming shortened V by 4 bases and J by 2 bases, and 15 bases separated the two germline ends. The CDR3 DNA is TGTGCCAGCAGTTCCCCGACTAAGCCGCCCTACGAGCAGTACTTC. The encoded protein is CASSSPTKPPYEQYF.

The chain has TRBV27 and TRBJ1-1, with 7 bases that match TRBD1. This CDR3 comprises 16 residues. V was pared by 4 bases and J by 0 bases, with 8 bases of the junction left unmatched. The germline V gene encodes CDR1 MNHEY and CDR2 SMNVEV (reference sequence). CDR3 in amino acids: CASSSPTGKVNTEAFF. For the CDR3, the DNA is TGTGCCAGCAGTTCTCCGACAGGGAAGGTGAACACTGAAGCTTTCTTT.